This T cell receptor (beta chain) was recorded in a study of beta chain features in type 1 diabetes. Regarding the study as a whole: A moderate, significant TCRB CDR3 shortening appeared in type 1 diabetes across four CD4+ subsets.

Investigators reverse transcribed all isolated RNA, so they sequenced expressed TCRB transcripts. Only in-frame clones appear in the TCRdb table, and some are missing; sequencing was by immunoSEQ multiplex PCR. The sample consists of over 700,000 clones, about 17% of them appearing once. V was trimmed by 1 base and J by 7 bases, leaving 11 bases between them. There are 14 residues in the CDR3. Germline loops: CDR1 MGHRA, CDR2 YSYEKL. The authors sorted CD4+ naive, central memory, regulatory and stem cell-like memory cells via CD45RO/CCR7/CD25/CD127/CD95/CD27. In this sample, this clone turned up a few times. Its antigen is not known.

The genes are TRBV4-1 and TRBJ1-5; D is unresolved. The receptor was isolated from a young woman in good health. What was sequenced was naive CD4+ T cells from blood. As DNA, the CDR3 is TGCGCCAGCAGCCAAGTTTCTCTCGAGCAGCCCCAGCATTTT. Encoded protein: CASSQVSLEQPQHF.